These T cell receptor beta chains were read from a single sample in a study of post-analysis software for immune sequencing data. MiXCR, applied by TCRdb to the PCR reads, yields one record per CDR3 protein. The sample records about 760,000 distinct CDR3 sequences, roughly 29% being singletons. Sample: blood. The source is a girl aged 5 to 17 with multiple sclerosis. The CDR3 runs from the conserved cysteine through the conserved F or W. Fields, in order: J gene, D gene, clone size, V gene, CDR3 protein, CDR3 DNA. D genes are given only for firm matches. Some rows mark clone size as missing; the rest say once, few, many or name a class of expanded clone.

j_call: TRBJ1-4
d_call: NA
clone_size: few
v_call: TRBV4-1
cdr3_aa: CASSQDAPGGVEKLFF
cdr3_nt: TGCGCCAGCAGCCAAGATGCCCCGGGAGGTGTCGAAAAACTGTTTTTT

j_call: TRBJ2-5
d_call: TRBD1
clone_size: NA
v_call: TRBV20-1
cdr3_aa: CSAGETGEYGETQYF
cdr3_nt: TGCAGTGCTGGCGAGACAGGGGAATACGGAGAGACCCAGTACTTC

j_call: TRBJ2-6
d_call: TRBD1
clone_size: NA
v_call: TRBV20-1
cdr3_aa: CSARDLGRDSPGANVRTF
cdr3_nt: TGCAGTGCTAGAGATCTGGGCAGGGACAGTCCCGGGGCCAACGTCCGGACTTTC

j_call: TRBJ1-5
d_call: NA
clone_size: NA
v_call: TRBV6-5
cdr3_aa: CASRALPGAQPQHF
cdr3_nt: TGTGCCAGCAGGGCTTTACCAGGGGCGCAGCCCCAGCATTTT

j_call: TRBJ2-7
d_call: NA
clone_size: few
v_call: TRBV10-2
cdr3_aa: CASSESSGVSYEQYF
cdr3_nt: TGCGCCAGCAGTGAGTCGTCCGGGGTTTCCTACGAGCAGTACTTC

j_call: TRBJ2-7
d_call: TRBD1
clone_size: few
v_call: TRBV7-2
cdr3_aa: CASSPQGGAYEQYF
cdr3_nt: TGTGCCAGCAGCCCACAGGGGGGAGCCTACGAGCAGTACTTC

j_call: TRBJ1-4
d_call: NA
clone_size: few
v_call: TRBV14
cdr3_aa: CASSQDISRSSNEKLFF
cdr3_nt: TGTGCCAGCAGCCAAGATATATCGCGGTCGTCTAATGAAAAACTGTTTTTT

j_call: TRBJ2-4
d_call: NA
clone_size: many
v_call: TRBV10-3
cdr3_aa: CAISESMAPEQPKNIQYF
cdr3_nt: TGTGCCATCAGTGAGTCGATGGCCCCAGAACAACCCAAAAACATTCAGTACTTC

j_call: TRBJ2-7
d_call: TRBD1
clone_size: many
v_call: TRBV6-2/TRBV6-3
cdr3_aa: CASQRGQAYEQYF
cdr3_nt: TGTGCCAGCCAGAGGGGGCAGGCGTACGAGCAGTACTTC

j_call: TRBJ2-1
d_call: NA
clone_size: few
v_call: TRBV20-1
cdr3_aa: CSVSIRSYNEQFF
cdr3_nt: TGCAGTGTTTCAATCAGGTCCTACAATGAGCAGTTCTTC

j_call: TRBJ2-3
d_call: TRBD2
clone_size: NA
v_call: TRBV6-2/TRBV6-3
cdr3_aa: CASSKEVVAGGADTQYF
cdr3_nt: TGTGCCAGCAGTAAGGAAGTGGTAGCGGGGGGCGCAGATACGCAGTATTTT